This is a list of T cell receptor beta chains from one sample in a study of T cell responses to AZD1222 COVID-19 vaccine. Only in-frame clones appear in the TCRdb table, and some are missing; sequencing was by immunoSEQ multiplex PCR. The sample lists about 120,000 clones, 88% occurring once. The specimen comprised peripheral blood, sampled 28 days after the second AZD1222 dose. The source of these receptors is an adult who received the AZD1222 COVID-19 vaccine. Each CDR3 is given with its conserved first and last residue. D genes are given only for firm matches. Clone size is shown for a subset of rows, as once, few, many or a class of expanded clone.

J | size | V | D | CDR3 | DNA
TRBJ2-3 | - | TRBV7-2 | - | CASSLDFKGRLTDTQYF | TGTGCCAGCAGCTTAGACTTTAAGGGGCGACTCACAGATACGCAGTATTTT
TRBJ2-7 | - | TRBV4-1 | - | CASSLGNEQYF | TGCGCCAGCAGCCTAGGAAACGAGCAGTACTTC
TRBJ2-5 | - | TRBV11-3 | TRBD1 | CASSLDPGQGQTQYF | TGTGCCAGCAGCTTAGATCCGGGACAGGGTCAGACCCAGTACTTC
TRBJ2-1 | - | TRBV27 | - | CASRPGSSYNEQFF | TGTGCCAGCCGCCCGGGGAGCTCCTACAATGAGCAGTTCTTC
TRBJ2-7 | - | TRBV7-9 | TRBD1 | CASSFGTGSSYEQYF | TGTGCCAGCAGCTTCGGGACAGGGAGCTCCTACGAGCAGTACTTC
TRBJ1-3 | - | TRBV6-6 | - | CASKGISGNTIYF | TGTGCCAGCAAGGGCATCTCTGGAAACACCATATATTTT
TRBJ2-7 | few | TRBV5-1 | - | CASSSSLTPYEQYF | TGCGCCAGCAGCTCATCCTTGACCCCCTACGAGCAGTACTTC
TRBJ2-2 | - | TRBV5-8 | - | CASSLGRTTTGELFF | TGTGCCAGCAGCTTGGGGAGGACGACCACCGGGGAGCTGTTTTTT
TRBJ2-1 | - | TRBV7-9 | - | CASSLAGKQFF | TGTGCCAGCAGCTTAGCGGGGAAGCAGTTCTTC
TRBJ2-1 | - | TRBV3-1/TRBV3-2 | - | CASSQVTRTYYNEQFF | TGTGCCAGCAGCCAAGTTACTCGAACCTATTACAATGAGCAGTTCTTC
TRBJ1-2 | - | TRBV18 | - | CASSPGGATYYGYTF | TGTGCCAGCTCCCCGGGGGGGGCGACCTACTATGGCTACACCTTC
TRBJ1-1 | - | TRBV7-8 | - | CASSLVTGTEAFF | TGTGCCAGCAGCTTAGTTACGGGAACTGAAGCTTTCTTT
TRBJ1-1 | once | TRBV7-6 | TRBD1 | CATGQGERAFF | TGTGCCACTGGACAGGGGGAACGAGCTTTCTTT
TRBJ2-7 | - | TRBV5-4 | TRBD1 | CASRLGQGGNEQYF | TGTGCCAGCAGGTTGGGACAGGGGGGCAACGAGCAGTACTTC
TRBJ2-7 | - | TRBV6-4 | TRBD2 | CASKRSGRTTYEQYF | TGTGCCAGCAAGAGGAGCGGGAGGACGACCTACGAGCAGTACTTC
TRBJ2-2 | - | TRBV28 | TRBD2 | CASGNLAGVGNTGELFF | TGTGCCAGCGGAAACCTAGCGGGAGTGGGGAACACCGGGGAGCTGTTTTTT
TRBJ1-1 | - | TRBV13 | - | CASSFRDIKDTEAFF | TGTGCCAGCAGTTTCCGGGACATTAAGGACACTGAAGCTTTCTTT
TRBJ2-7 | - | TRBV12-1 | - | CASSFYFSWGQAEQYF | TGTGCCAGCAGCTTTTATTTCTCTTGGGGGCAGGCCGAGCAGTACTTC
TRBJ1-5 | - | TRBV30 | - | CAWSVEANQPQHF | TGTGCCTGGAGTGTAGAGGCCAATCAGCCCCAGCATTTT
TRBJ1-6 | - | TRBV19 | TRBD1 | CASSVQGRNSPLHF | TGTGCCAGTAGTGTACAGGGGAGGAATTCACCCCTCCACTTT
TRBJ2-1 | - | TRBV19 | TRBD1 | CASSIRDRESDEQFF | TGTGCCAGTAGTATCCGGGACAGGGAATCTGATGAGCAGTTCTTC
TRBJ2-7 | - | TRBV6-2/TRBV6-3 | - | CASSQGGEQYF | TGTGCCAGCAGTCAGGGCGGGGAGCAGTACTTC
TRBJ1-1 | - | TRBV13 | - | CASSLGLTGGSEAFF | TGTGCCAGCAGCTTAGGCCTAACGGGAGGTTCTGAAGCTTTCTTT
TRBJ1-1 | few | TRBV29-1 | TRBD1 | CSVLTGDKNTEAFF | TGCAGCGTTCTCACAGGGGATAAGAACACTGAAGCTTTCTTT
TRBJ2-1 | - | TRBV11-2 | TRBD2 | CATAGGTYNEQFF | TGTGCCACCGCGGGAGGGACATACAATGAGCAGTTCTTC
TRBJ2-7 | - | TRBV20-1 | - | CSAARTDEQYF | TGCAGTGCTGCGAGAACGGACGAGCAGTACTTC
TRBJ1-1 | - | TRBV10-3 | - | CAITNRMNTEAFF | TGTGCCATCACCAACAGGATGAACACTGAAGCTTTCTTT
TRBJ1-5 | once | TRBV18 | TRBD1 | CASSPLGQGGQPQHF | TGTGCCAGCTCACCATTAGGACAGGGTGGCCAGCCCCAGCATTTT
TRBJ2-2 | - | TRBV7-8 | - | CASSRAPFTGELFF | TGTGCCAGCAGCCGAGCCCCGTTCACCGGGGAGCTGTTTTTT
TRBJ1-1 | few | TRBV4-2 | - | CASSHEAFF | TGTGCCAGCAGCCATGAAGCTTTCTTT
TRBJ2-7 | - | TRBV27 | TRBD2 | CASSFRTSGRPYEQYF | TGTGCCAGCAGTTTCCGGACTAGCGGGAGGCCCTACGAGCAGTACTTC
TRBJ1-6 | - | TRBV5-4 | - | CASSWWAVNSPLHF | TGTGCCAGCAGCTGGTGGGCCGTTAACTCACCCCTCCACTTT
TRBJ2-7 | - | TRBV10-1 | - | CASSPRRVYEQYF | TGCGCCAGCAGCCCTAGACGTGTCTACGAGCAGTACTTC
TRBJ1-5 | - | TRBV2 | TRBD1 | CASSARDRGLKDNQPQHF | TGTGCCAGCAGTGCCCGGGACAGGGGGCTAAAGGACAATCAGCCCCAGCATTTT
TRBJ1-1 | - | TRBV15 | - | CATSRVIGATEAFF | TGTGCCACCAGCAGAGTGATAGGGGCCACTGAAGCTTTCTTT
TRBJ1-2 | - | TRBV19 | TRBD1 | CASSQVPGQGSGYTF | TGTGCCAGTAGTCAAGTTCCGGGACAGGGGTCGGGCTACACCTTC
TRBJ1-1 | - | TRBV5-5 | - | CASSLEQTFVEYNTEAFF | TGTGCCAGCAGCTTGGAACAGACTTTTGTCGAATATAACACTGAAGCTTTCTTT
TRBJ2-7 | - | TRBV25-1 | TRBD1 | CASRTGGSYEQYF | TGTGCCAGCAGGACAGGGGGCTCCTACGAGCAGTACTTC
TRBJ2-7 | - | TRBV7-2 | TRBD1 | CASSLGGQGEQYF | TGTGCCAGCAGCTTAGGGGGACAGGGGGAGCAGTACTTC
TRBJ1-1 | - | TRBV7-9 | TRBD1 | CASSLVSGQGAAEAFF | TGTGCCAGCAGCTTAGTATCGGGCCAGGGGGCAGCGGAAGCTTTCTTT
TRBJ2-2 | - | TRBV11-2 | - | CASSLGRGRDTGELFF | TGTGCCAGCAGCTTAGGGAGGGGGCGAGACACCGGGGAGCTGTTTTTT
TRBJ2-2 | - | TRBV9 | - | CASSVARNGELFF | TGTGCCAGCAGCGTAGCACGGAACGGGGAGCTGTTTTTT
TRBJ1-2 | - | TRBV29-1 | - | CSVEDRGLLGYTF | TGCAGCGTTGAAGATCGCGGCCTATTAGGCTACACCTTC
TRBJ2-1 | - | TRBV10-2 | - | CATAGRRHEQFF | TGCGCCACCGCAGGGAGGAGGCATGAGCAGTTCTTC
TRBJ2-3 | - | TRBV27 | TRBD2 | CASSLQGLTRTSTDTQYF | TGTGCCAGCAGTTTACAGGGACTAACCCGAACTAGCACAGATACGCAGTATTTT
TRBJ2-4 | - | TRBV9 | - | CASSVDGAAQNIQYF | TGTGCCAGCAGCGTAGACGGGGCGGCCCAAAACATTCAGTACTTC
TRBJ2-1 | - | TRBV19 | TRBD2 | CATTGTSGNIRHNEQFF | TGTGCCACCACAGGGACTAGCGGGAATATACGTCACAATGAGCAGTTCTTC
TRBJ2-1 | - | TRBV27 | TRBD2 | CASSPRTSGGFYNEQFF | TGTGCCAGCAGTCCCAGGACTAGCGGGGGTTTTTACAATGAGCAGTTCTTC
TRBJ1-1 | - | TRBV18 | - | CASSWDDMNTEAFF | TGTGCCAGCTCGTGGGACGACATGAACACTGAAGCTTTCTTT
TRBJ1-1 | - | TRBV10-3 | - | CAISGWQKNTEAFF | TGTGCCATCAGTGGTTGGCAGAAGAACACTGAAGCTTTCTTT
TRBJ2-7 | - | TRBV7-2 | - | CASSLAFYEQYF | TGTGCCAGCAGCTTAGCTTTCTACGAGCAGTACTTC
TRBJ1-4 | - | TRBV7-9 | - | CASSFSNEKLFF | TGTGCCAGCAGCTTCTCGAATGAAAAACTGTTTTTT
TRBJ1-5 | - | TRBV19 | - | CASSIVSGHGNQPQHF | TGTGCCAGTAGTATAGTCTCGGGACACGGCAATCAGCCCCAGCATTTT
TRBJ1-5 | once | TRBV6-2/TRBV6-3 | - | CASSPPGRPQHF | TGTGCCAGCAGCCCCCCGGGCAGGCCCCAGCATTTT
TRBJ1-1 | - | TRBV28 | TRBD1 | CASGTNTGDTEAFF | TGTGCCAGCGGTACAAACACAGGGGACACTGAAGCTTTCTTT
TRBJ2-7 | - | TRBV4-3 | TRBD2 | CASSQDDWTSGRGDEQYF | TGCGCCAGCAGCCAAGATGACTGGACTAGCGGGAGGGGGGACGAGCAGTACTTC
TRBJ2-3 | - | TRBV24-1 | TRBD2 | CATSEIAGVKDTQYF | TGTGCCACCAGCGAAATAGCGGGAGTTAAAGATACGCAGTATTTT